This T cell receptor (beta chain) was sequenced for a study of ipilimumab plus nivolumab after autologous stem cell transplantation. On the study more broadly: The myeloma cohort included high-risk transplant-naive patients and patients relapsing within 3 years of a first autologous transplant. Findings of the study overall: Authors suggest TCR repertoire, Treg phenotype and gut microbiota support further study.

This clone has just one count. Its target is not known. Sequencing was performed with immunoSEQ multiplex PCR; in TCRdb, only in-frame clones are kept and a portion is missing. This table has 4,000 to 6,000 clones, under 70% appearing once. The CDR3 covers 12 residues. V gave up 2 bases and J gave up 4 bases, with 5 bases separating them. Per germline, CDR1 MDHEN and CDR2 SYDVKM. The starting material was PBMCs, obtained in a trial of ipilimumab plus nivolumab as post-transplant consolidation. This TCR was sampled from a male donor with multiple myeloma. The V gene is TRBV28, the J gene TRBJ1-2; no reliable D call. The CDR3 is CASSLASYGYTF. CDR3 nucleotides: TGTGCCAGCAGTTTAGCTAGCTATGGCTACACCTTC.